The source of this T cell receptor (beta chain) is a study of cytomegalovirus exposure and HLA in healthy donors. The ends lost 0 bases at V and 5 bases at J; junction bases unmatched: 9. Per germline, CDR1 MGHRA and CDR2 YSYEKL. This CDR3 spans 18 amino acids. Vbeta (60) and Jbeta (13) primers were used in the PCR. Only in-frame clones appear in the TCRdb table, and some are missing; sequencing was by immunoSEQ multiplex PCR. This table has 200,000 or so clones, roughly three quarters appearing once. The chain combines TRBV4-1 with TRBJ2-3; 12 bases fit TRBD2. Material for sequencing was PBMCs. This TCR came from a man in his forties or fifties in good health and CMV-seronegative. The CDR3: CASSQEASGRVAQDTQYF. In DNA form, the CDR3 reads TGCGCCAGCAGCCAAGAGGCTAGCGGGAGGGTTGCACAAGATACGCAGTATTTT.